The rows below give T cell receptor beta chains drawn from one sample of a study of blood T cell repertoires in COVID-19. The protocol was immunoSEQ multiplex PCR, while the TCRdb copy is restricted to in-frame clones and leaves out a portion. The sample records around 74,000 clones, over 85% being singletons. The specimen was peripheral blood. Receptors were obtained from a woman aged 80 or older with active or convalescent COVID-19. Both conserved end residues are part of each CDR3. D genes are given only for firm matches. Not all rows give a size; the values are once, few, many and, for expanded clones, a class.

TRBV19	TRBJ2-7	NA	TRBD1	TGTGCCAGTAGTGAAAGGACAGGGCCGCCCTACGAGCAGTACTTC	CASSERTGPPYEQYF
TRBV5-4	TRBJ2-2	NA	TRBD1	TGTGCCAGTAAACGGGACAGAGCGAACACCGGGGAGCTGTTTTTT	CASKRDRANTGELFF
TRBV7-8	TRBJ1-1	NA	NA	TGTGCCAGCAGCTTCGGGAGACAGCTCTCAGGCTATGAAGCTTTCTTT	CASSFGRQLSGYEAFF
TRBV6-5	TRBJ1-6	NA	NA	TGTGCCAGCACCAAACGGGGTCTTCCCCTCCACTTT	CASTKRGLPLHF
TRBV3-1/TRBV3-2	TRBJ2-4	NA	NA	TGTGCCAGCAGCCAAGGCTGGAGGGGGCTCCTTCTAGCCAAAAACATTCAGTACTTC	CASSQGWRGLLLAKNIQYF
TRBV3-1/TRBV3-2	TRBJ1-3	NA	NA	TGTGCCAGCAGCCATAGGAGGGACACCATATATTTT	CASSHRRDTIYF
TRBV4-3	TRBJ2-7	NA	NA	TGCGCCAGCAGCCAAGACAGGGCCTACGAGCAGTACTTC	CASSQDRAYEQYF
TRBV7-8	TRBJ1-2	NA	TRBD1	TGTGCCAGCAGCCGCCGGGACAGGACATCTAACTATGGCTACACCTTC	CASSRRDRTSNYGYTF
TRBV6-6	TRBJ1-5	NA	NA	TGTGCCAGCAGTCGGAGTCCCAATCAGCCCCAGCATTTT	CASSRSPNQPQHF
TRBV5-1	TRBJ1-4	NA	TRBD1	TGCGCCAGCAGCTCACCCCTAGGGACAGCTAATGAAAAACTGTTTTTT	CASSSPLGTANEKLFF
TRBV4-1	TRBJ1-4	NA	NA	TGCGCCAGCAGCCAATCTGTACGGGAAAAACTGTTTTTT	CASSQSVREKLFF
TRBV29-1	TRBJ2-7	NA	TRBD1	TGCAGCGTTGAAGGGGCCAGGGGGCCTTACGAGCAGTACTTC	CSVEGARGPYEQYF
TRBV27	TRBJ2-3	once	TRBD1	TGTGCCAGTCGACAGGGGGCTACAGATACGCAGTATTTT	CASRQGATDTQYF
TRBV29-1	TRBJ1-1	NA	NA	TGCAGCGCCGGAGGAGGGTTGGCCACTGAAGCTTTCTTT	CSAGGGLATEAFF
TRBV30	TRBJ1-3	NA	NA	TGTGCCTGGAGTGGGGGGGTTGGAAACACCATATATTTT	CAWSGGVGNTIYF
TRBV7-2	TRBJ1-1	NA	NA	TGTGCCAGCAGCTCGCACAGGGTTCCCACTGAAGCTTTCTTT	CASSSHRVPTEAFF
TRBV9	TRBJ2-1	NA	NA	TGTGCCAGCAGCGTCCCCAGGGACACCCCCAAGAATGAGCAGTTCTTC	CASSVPRDTPKNEQFF
TRBV4-1	TRBJ1-5	NA	NA	TGCGCCAGCAGCCAAGATAAGGGGGTGGGGGTGAATCAGCCCCAGCATTTT	CASSQDKGVGVNQPQHF
TRBV3-1/TRBV3-2	TRBJ1-4	NA	NA	TGTGCCAGCAGCCAAGAGGGGAGGGGTGAAAAACTGTTTTTT	CASSQEGRGEKLFF
TRBV7-2	TRBJ1-6	NA	TRBD1	TGTGCCAGCAGCTTAGAGGGACAGAGGCCTTCACCCCTCCACTTT	CASSLEGQRPSPLHF
TRBV5-1	TRBJ1-2	NA	NA	TGCGCCAGCAGCTTGGAACAGGTCTATGGCTACACCTTC	CASSLEQVYGYTF
TRBV2	TRBJ1-5	NA	NA	TGTGCCAGCAGTGGTCGGGGGGGGCCAAGCAATCAGCCCCAGCATTTT	CASSGRGGPSNQPQHF
TRBV6-1	TRBJ2-2	once	TRBD1	TGTGCCAGCAGTGAAATGACAGGGGTAACCGGGGAGCTGTTTTTT	CASSEMTGVTGELFF
TRBV12-3/TRBV12-4	TRBJ2-1	NA	TRBD1	TGTGCCAGCAGTTTGACAGGGGACGGTGAGCAGTTCTTC	CASSLTGDGEQFF
TRBV30	TRBJ1-1	NA	NA	TGTGCCTGGACAAGGGCACCGGGGATTGGCACTGAAGCTTTCTTT	CAWTRAPGIGTEAFF
TRBV28	TRBJ2-7	NA	NA	TGTGCCAGCACAATGAGCTCCTACGAGCAGTACTTC	CASTMSSYEQYF
TRBV6-6	TRBJ1-4	NA	NA	TGTGCCACCTGGGGACTGACTAATGAAAAACTGTTTTTT	CATWGLTNEKLFF
TRBV6-2/TRBV6-3	TRBJ2-5	NA	TRBD1	TGTGCCAGCAGTGCCTCTCGACAGGGCGAAAAGACCCAGTACTTC	CASSASRQGEKTQYF
TRBV7-6	TRBJ2-5	NA	NA	TGTGCCAGCAGCCCCGGTGGGATGGTCCGGGGAGAGACCCAGTACTTC	CASSPGGMVRGETQYF
TRBV27	TRBJ2-7	NA	NA	TGTGCCAGCAGTTTGCACACCTCCTACGAGCAGTACTTC	CASSLHTSYEQYF
TRBV7-6	TRBJ1-2	NA	NA	TGTGCCAGCAGCTTAGGGCCCCGAAGTCAAGCTAACTATGGCTACACCTTC	CASSLGPRSQANYGYTF
TRBV6-2/TRBV6-3	TRBJ2-7	NA	TRBD1	TGTGCCAGCAGTTCGACAGGGCACGAGCAGTACTTC	CASSSTGHEQYF
TRBV10-3	TRBJ2-7	NA	NA	TGTGCCATCAGTGAGTCGGTACTTTACGAGCAGTACTTC	CAISESVLYEQYF
TRBV6-5	TRBJ1-4	NA	NA	TGTGCCAGCAGTTACTCGGCGGAAACTAATGAAAAACTGTTTTTT	CASSYSAETNEKLFF
TRBV28	TRBJ1-1	NA	NA	TGTGCCAGCAGTATTGAAAAGCAAGCTTTCTTT	CASSIEKQAFF
TRBV30	TRBJ1-2	once	NA	TGTGCCTGCCTACTAGGGAGGCGGTCCAATGGCTACACCTTC	CACLLGRRSNGYTF
TRBV4-3	TRBJ1-5	NA	TRBD1	TGCGCCAGCAGCCAAGACCCCGGGACAGGGGAAGGTCAGCCCCAGCATTTT	CASSQDPGTGEGQPQHF
TRBV27	TRBJ2-7	NA	TRBD1	TGTGCCAGCAGTTCCCTCCCGGGACAGGGGTCCACCGAGCAGTACTTC	CASSSLPGQGSTEQYF
TRBV7-9	TRBJ2-3	NA	TRBD2	TGTGCCAGCAGCTTAGGCTCACATAGCGGGGGTTTGGCAGATACGCAGTATTTT	CASSLGSHSGGLADTQYF
TRBV30	TRBJ2-7	once	NA	TGTGCCTGGAGTCTAGGCTACGAGCAGTACTTC	CAWSLGYEQYF